These 22 T cell receptor beta chains were sequenced from one sample in a study of CD8 T cells in ankylosing spondylitis. Using its own MiXCR run on the 5' RACE reads, TCRdb lists one record per CDR3 protein. This sample has 200,000 to 250,000 distinct CDR3 sequences, with around a tenth found just once. The sample taken for sequencing was blood, either unsorted or a sorted T cell fraction (not recorded which). All receptors derive from a male donor with ankylosing spondylitis or in good health (not recorded which).

The table lists this clonotype with many counts. This chain links TRBV2 with TRBJ2-7, with TRBD2 identical over 7 bases. Germline CDR1 SNHLY, CDR2 FYNNEI. Trimming took 6 bases from V and 0 from J; bases not matched to a gene: 2. This CDR3 has 13 amino acids. CDR3 nucleotides: TGTGCCAGCAGGAGGACTAGCTCCTACGAGCAGTACTTC. Residues: CASRRTSSYEQYF.

The J gene is TRBJ2-1, the V gene TRBV5-1; 8 nucleotides agree with TRBD2. CDR3 length equals 15 residues. V was pared by 4 bases and J by 7 bases, with 10 bases of the junction left unmatched. The germline gives CDR1 SGHRS, CDR2 YFSETQ. CDR3 amino acids: CASSPLASGGNEQFF. DNA for the CDR3: TGCGCCAGCAGCCCATTAGCTTCGGGGGGGAATGAGCAGTTCTTC.

Details on this clonotype: This may stem from a read error, because a much larger clone lies one nucleotide away. This chain uses TRBV5-1 with TRBJ2-5; 15 nucleotides align to TRBD2. The trim removed 4 bases at V and 5 bases at J, leaving 12 bases unmatched. This CDR3 has 18 amino acids. CDR1 SGHRS and CDR2 YFSETQ come from the germline V gene. This CDR3 reads CASSKGLAGGPSGETQYF. The CDR3 bases are TGCGCCAGCAGCAAAGGACTAGCGGGGGGGCCGAGCGGGGAGACCCAGTACTTC.

This clonotype has a count of ten or more. The chain links TRBV7-3 to TRBJ2-2; D gene unclear. V was cut by 6 bases and J by 0 bases, with 5 bases left in between. The CDR3 totals 13 residues. CDR1 is SGHTA and CDR2 is FQGTGA in the germline V gene. The CDR3 sequence is CASRVTNTGELFF. CDR3 DNA sequence: TGTGCCAGCAGAGTTACGAACACCGGGGAGCTGTTTTTT.

This clonotype has a handful of counts. V is TRBV7-2 and J is TRBJ2-1; a weak D match, TRBD2 (5 bases). This CDR3 spans 15 amino acids. V lost 4 bases, J lost 2 bases, and 12 bases lay in between. Germline CDR1 SGHTA, CDR2 FQGNSA. Written as DNA, the CDR3 is TGTGCCAGCAGCTCCCGGACTGTTACCTACAATGAGCAGTTCTTC. It translates to CASSSRTVTYNEQFF.

This clonotype was found many times. This chain links TRBV10-2 with TRBJ2-5; D gene ambiguous. The V gene's germline CDR1 is WSHSY and CDR2 SAAADI. CDR3 length: 14 amino acids. The V gene lost 0 bases and the J gene lost 1 base, with 6 bases spanning the gap. The CDR3 bases are TGCGCCAGCAGTGAGTCAGGCAGCCAAGAGACCCAGTACTTC. This encodes CASSESGSQETQYF.

This clonotype has at least ten counts. V usage is TRBV12-3 or TRBV12-4 and J usage is TRBJ2-2; no reliable D call. CDR3 size: 14 residues. V shed 6 bases and J shed 6 bases, with 14 bases lying between them. The CDR3 loop is CASSPAVGAGELFF. As DNA, the CDR3 is TGTGCCAGCAGCCCCGCTGTGGGCGCCGGGGAGCTGTTTTTT.

This clonotype was counted many times. The rearrangement joins TRBV12-3 or TRBV12-4 to TRBJ2-3; TRBD1 or TRBD2 may be the D gene (5 bases each). Trimming took 5 bases from V and 1 from J, leaving 16 bases between them. The CDR3 extends over 16 amino acids. The CDR3: CASSDLRDPRTDTQYF. The CDR3 DNA follows: TGTGCCAGCAGTGACCTCCGGGACCCTCGCACAGATACGCAGTATTTT.

The V call is TRBV6-5, the J call TRBJ2-3; 7 nucleotides line up with TRBD2. The V and J ends lost 11 bases and 0 bases, in that order; junction bases with no gene match: 5. The CDR3 consists of 13 residues. Germline V gene data show CDR1 as MNHEY and CDR2 as SVGAGI. The CDR3: CAAGVFSTDTQYF. CDR3 DNA: TGTGCCGCGGGGGTGTTTAGCACAGATACGCAGTATTTT.

This clonotype was counted between two and nine times. The chain uses TRBV19 and TRBJ2-1; TRBD2 matches 8 bases. In germline, CDR1 is LNHDA, CDR2 SQIVND (reference sequence). V shed 8 bases, J shed 9 bases, and the junction held 15 bases outside the gene matches. The CDR3 length is 15 residues. CDR3 sequence (DNA): TGTGCCAGTCGCGGGCAGGGACTAGTTAGCGGTGAGCAGTTCTTC. This codes for CASRGQGLVSGEQFF.

This clonotype was found many times. The chain has TRBV2 and TRBJ1-5; D is unresolved. CDR3 length: 13 amino acids. Germline CDR1 reads SNHLY; CDR2 reads FYNNEI. Trimming shortened V by 8 bases and J by 5 bases, and 13 bases separated the two germline ends. The CDR3 protein is CASALYGDQPQHF. Here the CDR3 DNA reads TGTGCCAGCGCGCTATATGGGGATCAGCCCCAGCATTTT.

This clonotype was counted many times. The chain uses TRBV20-1 and TRBJ1-2, with D unresolved. The germline V and J ends were trimmed by 0 bases and 1 base, with 15 bases remaining between them. Germline V CDR1 and CDR2: DFQATT, SNEGSKA (reference sequence). The CDR3 contains 16 residues. The CDR3 bases are TGCAGTGCTAGAGATGTCGCCATAGAGGGTAACTATGGCTACACCTTC. It yields the protein CSARDVAIEGNYGYTF.

This clonotype was observed many times. This chain joins TRBV12-3 or TRBV12-4 and TRBJ2-5; no clear D gene. Trimming cost V 6 bases and J 5 bases, with 10 bases left between them. The CDR3 has 12 amino acids. CDR3 in amino acids: CASSAPEETQYF. Written as DNA, the CDR3 is TGTGCCAGCAGCGCCCCTGAGGAGACCCAGTACTTC.

This clonotype showed up many times. The J gene is TRBJ2-1, the V gene TRBV27; TRBD2 is a possible D gene (5 bases). V lost 5 bases and J 4 bases, leaving 12 bases between the germline ends. The CDR3 is 14 amino acids. Per the germline V gene, CDR1 is MNHEY and CDR2 is SMNVEV (reference sequence). CDR3 loop: CASSPPGEYNEQFF. The CDR3 bases are TGTGCCAGCAGTCCCCCCGGGGAATACAATGAGCAGTTCTTC.

A word on this clonotype: A much larger clone lies a single base off, so this may be a read error. V gene TRBV5-5 combines with J gene TRBJ2-7, with 8 nucleotides matching TRBD2. This CDR3 spans 14 amino acids. CDR1 is SGHKS, CDR2 YYEKEE, per germline (reference sequence). The CDR3 bases are TGTGCCAGCAGCTTGGCCAGCGGGAGCCAAGAGCGGTACTTC. Encoded protein: CASSLASGSQERYF.

This clonotype was recorded a few times. This chain uses TRBV3-1 with TRBJ2-3; 7 bases agree with TRBD1. CDR1 LGHDT and CDR2 YNNKEL come from the germline V gene (reference sequence). The J segment lost 0 bases and the V segment lost 4 bases, leaving 10 bases of the junction unmatched. This CDR3 contains 17 residues. The CDR3 region is CASSRLTGSASTDTQYF. The CDR3 DNA reads as TGTGCCAGCAGCCGACTGACAGGGAGCGCTAGCACAGATACGCAGTATTTT.

CDR3 bases: TGCAGCGCGAACAATCCGAACACTGAAGCTTTCTTT. Translation: CSANNPNTEAFF. This chain connects TRBV29-1 to TRBJ1-1; no clear D gene. CDR3 length: 12 amino acids. In germline, CDR1 is SQVTM, CDR2 ANQGSEA. Trimming removed 7 bases from V and 1 base from J, with 10 bases in between.

Concerning this clonotype: An end of the junction does not agree with germline; a read error may underlie this. The J gene is TRBJ2-3, the V gene TRBV28; a possible D gene is TRBD2 (5 bases). The CDR3 contains 15 residues. Germline CDR1 reads MDHEN; CDR2 reads SYDVKM. This CDR3 is CVSSFPRGSTDTQYF. The CDR3 DNA is TGTGTCAGCAGTTTCCCCCGAGGGAGCACAGATACGCAGTATTTT.

This clonotype was recorded many times. The rearrangement links TRBV10-3 to TRBJ2-3; TRBD1 matches 7 bases. The J segment lost 0 bases and the V segment lost 4 bases, leaving 4 bases of the junction unmatched. CDR1 is ENHRY and CDR2 is SYGVKD in the germline V gene. CDR3 size: 15 residues. CDR3 region: CAISVGQASTDTQYF. CDR3 nucleotides: TGTGCCATCAGTGTAGGACAGGCTAGCACAGATACGCAGTATTTT.

This clonotype was observed at least ten times. CDR3 coding DNA: TGCGCCAGCAGCAATTCGTGGGACCCCGGCAATGAGCAGTTCTTC. Residues: CASSNSWDPGNEQFF. The genes are TRBV5-1 and TRBJ2-1; D may match TRBD1 or TRBD2 (5 bases each). CDR1 SGHRS and CDR2 YFSETQ come from the germline V gene. This CDR3 region has 15 residues. With 4 bases removed from V and 6 bases from J, the gap between germline ends came to 17 bases.

This clonotype was picked up many times. V usage is TRBV6-1 and J usage is TRBJ1-5; 7 nucleotides align to TRBD1. Germline trimming cut 5 bases from V and 7 bases from J; bases unmatched to any gene: 11. This CDR3 has 15 residues. CDR1 and CDR2 from the germline V gene are MNHNS and SASEGT. The CDR3 spells CASSTRGYGGQPQHF. The CDR3 nucleotides read TGTGCCAGCAGTACCAGGGGGTATGGAGGACAGCCCCAGCATTTT.

This clonotype was detected many times. The chain has TRBV9 and TRBJ2-5, with D tentatively TRBD2 (6 bases). V gave up 0 bases and J gave up 1 base, with 7 bases separating them. From germline, CDR1 is SGDLS and CDR2 YYNGEE. The length of the CDR3 is 14 residues. The chain's CDR3 is CASSVGTTQETQYF. The CDR3 DNA reads as TGTGCCAGCAGCGTAGGGACTACCCAAGAGACCCAGTACTTC.